Below are 22 T cell receptor beta chains sequenced from a single sample in a study of blood T cell repertoires in COVID-19 (dated by TCRdb to between 2020 and 2021). The method was the immunoSEQ multiplex PCR assay. TCRdb's version of the immuneACCESS table is confined to in-frame rearrangements and falls short of the full clone set. An unresolved V gene accounts for under half of the shortfall where checked; the remainder is of unknown origin. The sample contains roughly 170,000 clones, around 87% of them found a single time. Jointly, the top ten make up about 0.96% of the sample. The source material was peripheral blood. Receptor source: a woman between 18 and 29 years old who had recovered from COVID-19.

The chain recombines TRBV2 with TRBJ2-7; 10 bases are shared with TRBD1. Germline V gene sequence: CDR1 SNHLY, CDR2 FYNNEI. The CDR3 has 15 amino acids. The V and J ends lost 7 bases and 2 bases, in that order; junction bases with no gene match: 8. The chain's CDR3 is CASMHWDRGPYEQYV. The CDR3 nucleotides are TGTGCCAGCATGCATTGGGACAGGGGCCCCTACGAGCAGTACGTC.

This rearrangement joins TRBV6-1 to TRBJ2-7; TRBD2 is a possible D gene (6 bases). Germline V gene lookup returns CDR1 MNHNS and CDR2 SASEGT. The CDR3 length is 15 residues. V dropped 2 bases and J dropped 0 bases, with 11 bases sitting between them. CDR3 sequence: CASSEKDYSSYEQYV. The CDR3 coding sequence is TGTGCCAGCAGTGAAAAGGACTACAGCTCCTACGAGCAGTACGTC.

The rearrangement links TRBV6-2 or TRBV6-3 to TRBJ1-3, with D possibly matching TRBD1 (6 bases). V lost 5 bases to trimming and J lost 0 bases, with 14 bases between them. Germline V gene lookup returns CDR1 MNHEY and CDR2 SVGEGT. This CDR3 is 16 amino acids long. The CDR3 region has the DNA TGTGCCAGCAGTCCCTCCGGACAGAGCTCTGGAAACACCATATATTTT. Amino acid sequence: CASSPSGQSSGNTIYF.

The genes are TRBV7-9 and TRBJ2-2, with a tentative D call TRBD2 (5 bases). Germline lookup yields CDR1 SEHNR and CDR2 FQNEAQ (reference sequence). V lost 3 bases and J 3 bases, leaving 11 bases between the germline ends. CDR3 length equals 15 residues. The chain's CDR3 is CASSLYLGDTGELFF. DNA of the CDR3: TGTGCCAGCAGCTTGTACCTGGGAGACACCGGGGAGCTGTTTTTT.

The count of this clone is one. This chain joins TRBV9 and TRBJ1-1; TRBD1 is a possible D gene (5 bases). Deletions cut 0 bases from V and 4 bases from J, with 13 bases between. This CDR3 contains 15 residues. CDR1 is SGDLS and CDR2 is YYNGEE in the germline V gene. CDR3 DNA sequence: TGTGCCAGCAGCGTAGGCCGGGGGTGGAGCACTGAAGCTTTCTTT. Protein: CASSVGRGWSTEAFF. The variable domain in full, with the rest retrieved from reference TRBV9 and TRBJ1-1, is DSGVTQTPKHLITATGQRVTLRCSPRSGDLSVYWYQQSLDQGLQFLIQYYNGEERAKGNILERFSAQQFPDLHSELNLSSLELGDSALYFCASSVGRGWSTEAFFGQGTRLTVV.

The chain is built from TRBV4-1 and TRBJ2-5; TRBD2 might be the D (7 bases). The V gene lost 7 bases and the J gene lost 0 bases, with 12 bases spanning the gap. Germline CDR1 is MGHRA and CDR2 is YSYEKL. The CDR3 consists of 14 residues. The CDR3 sequence is CASKAGQYQETQYF. DNA for the CDR3: TGCGCCAGCAAAGCGGGACAATACCAAGAGACCCAGTACTTC.

The rearrangement links TRBV6-5 to TRBJ1-4; D call uncertain. The V gene's germline CDR1 is MNHEY and CDR2 SVGAGI. The CDR3 consists of 15 residues. V was pared by 0 bases and J by 7 bases, with 12 bases between. The chain's CDR3 is CASSYSRRESEKLFF. DNA of the CDR3: TGTGCCAGCAGTTACTCGAGAAGGGAGAGTGAAAAACTGTTTTTT.

The chain combines TRBV9 with TRBJ2-5; perhaps TRBD2 as D (6 bases). This CDR3 has 14 amino acids. With 0 bases removed from V and 4 bases from J, the gap between germline ends came to 10 bases. Germline V lookup: CDR1 SGDLS, CDR2 YYNGEE. CDR3 nucleotides: TGTGCCAGCAGCGTAGGTATTAGCGGAGAGACCCAGTACTTC. It yields the protein CASSVGISGETQYF.

The V and J genes are TRBV6-4 and TRBJ2-1, with 10 bases aligning to TRBD1. Germline CDR1 is MRHNA and CDR2 is SNTAGT. The CDR3 runs 14 residues. The V and J ends lost 3 bases and 9 bases, in that order; junction bases with no gene match: 5. Written as DNA, the CDR3 is TGTGCCAGCAGTGATAGACAGGGGGCCGGTGAGCAGTTCTTC. Amino acids: CASSDRQGAGEQFF.

The J gene is TRBJ2-3, the V gene TRBV5-4, with 10 bases identical to TRBD2. The V segment lost 3 bases and the J segment 2 bases; nucleotides outside the gene matches: 6. The CDR3 runs to 16 residues. The V gene's germline CDR1 is SGHNT and CDR2 YYREEE (reference sequence). The CDR3 DNA reads as TGTGCCAGCAGCTCTAAAGCGGGGGGGACCACAGATACGCAGTATTTT. Encoded protein: CASSSKAGGTTDTQYF.

The rearrangement links TRBV7-3 to TRBJ2-1; 11 bases are shared with TRBD2. The CDR3 contains 14 residues. Germline V gene sequence: CDR1 SGHTA, CDR2 FQGTGA. V lost 2 bases to trimming and J lost 6 bases; unmatched junction nucleotides: 0. The CDR3 DNA reads as TGTGCCAGCAGCTTACTAGCGGGAGGCAATGAGCAGTTCTTC. Protein product: CASSLLAGGNEQFF.

This CDR3 reads CASSSNDGGRGETQYF. The CDR3 coding sequence is TGTGCCAGCAGCTCCAATGACGGGGGGAGAGGGGAGACCCAGTACTTC. The V and J genes are TRBV7-9 and TRBJ2-5; TRBD2 aligns across 7 bases. V gave up 4 bases and J gave up 5 bases; unmatched junction bases: 13. The germline gives CDR1 SEHNR, CDR2 FQNEAQ (reference sequence). CDR3 length: 16 residues.

The chain combines TRBV6-5 with TRBJ1-1; unclear D gene. The CDR3 length is 13 residues. Germline V CDR1 and CDR2: MNHEY, SVGAGI. The germline V and J ends were trimmed by 6 bases and 3 bases, with 11 bases remaining between them. CDR3 amino acids: CASSTGGYTEAFF. DNA for the CDR3: TGTGCCAGCAGCACCGGCGGGTACACTGAAGCTTTCTTT.

A word on this clone: Other nucleotide sequences from this sample produce the same CDR3. The CDR3 coding sequence is TGTGCCTGGAGTGGAGCGGGAACAGATACGCAGTATTTT. It codes for CAWSGAGTDTQYF. The chain uses TRBV30 and TRBJ2-3, with TRBD2 matching 7 bases. This CDR3 has 13 amino acids. The germline V gene has CDR1 GTSNPN and CDR2 SVGIG (reference sequence). V was clipped by 1 base and J by 3 bases; unmatched bases: 1.

V is TRBV7-9 and J is TRBJ2-5; 8 bases agree with TRBD2. This CDR3 comprises 19 residues. V lost 5 bases and J lost 1; bases outside the gene matches: 18. Per germline, CDR1 SEHNR and CDR2 FQNEAQ (reference sequence). The CDR3: CASSPRIRVREVSQETQYF. DNA of the CDR3: TGTGCCAGCAGCCCGAGAATTCGGGTGCGGGAGGTTTCCCAAGAGACCCAGTACTTC. The full variable domain, in which reference TRBV7-9 and TRBJ2-5 provide the parts outside the CDR3, is DTGVSQNPRHKITKRGQNVTFRCDPISEHNRLYWYRQTLGQGPEFLTYFQNEAQLEKSRLLSDRFSAERPKGSFSTLEIQRTEQGDSAMYLCASSPRIRVREVSQETQYFGPGTRLLVL.

V and J are TRBV5-6 and TRBJ2-7, with no clear D. The CDR3 runs 13 residues. Trimming took 1 base from V and 0 from J, leaving 5 bases between them. CDR1 is SGHDT, CDR2 YYEEEE, per germline. In DNA form, the CDR3 reads TGTGCCAGCAGCTTGTGGGCCTCCTACGAGCAGTACTTC. As protein: CASSLWASYEQYF.

This clone showed up just a few times. The CDR3 spells CASSLGGGSTDTQYF. In DNA, the CDR3 is TGTGCCAGCAGTCTTGGTGGGGGGAGCACAGATACGCAGTATTTT. V gene TRBV25-1 combines with J gene TRBJ2-3; TRBD2 might be the D (6 bases). This CDR3 region has 15 residues. V was shortened by 5 bases and J by 0 bases, with 12 bases between the two germline ends. From germline, CDR1 is MGHDK and CDR2 SYGVNS.

CDR3 region: CASSRGAGETQYF. The CDR3 DNA is TGTGCCAGCAGCCGCGGGGCAGGTGAGACCCAGTACTTC. The rearrangement links TRBV5-6 to TRBJ2-5; D perhaps matches TRBD2 (6 bases). Germline V gene data show CDR1 as SGHDT and CDR2 as YYEEEE. This CDR3 comprises 13 residues. V lost 4 bases, J lost 5 bases, and 12 bases lay in between.

This clone has a single count. The chain combines TRBV5-1 with TRBJ2-1; 13 bases agree with TRBD2. Germline trimming cut 3 bases from V and 7 bases from J; bases unmatched to any gene: 1. Germline V CDR1 and CDR2: SGHRS, YFSETQ. This CDR3 contains 14 residues. The CDR3 sequence: CASSWTSGSNEQFF. DNA of the CDR3: TGCGCCAGCAGCTGGACTAGCGGGAGTAATGAGCAGTTCTTC. The complete variable domain, with remaining parts taken from reference TRBV5-1 and TRBJ2-1, reads KAGVTQTPRYLIKTRGQQVTLSCSPISGHRSVSWYQQTPGQGLQFLFEYFSETQRNKGNFPGRFSGRQFSNSRSEMNVSTLELGDSALYLCASSWTSGSNEQFFGPGTRLTVL.

This rearrangement joins TRBV12-5 to TRBJ1-1; D possibly corresponds to TRBD1 (6 bases). The V and J ends lost 6 bases and 5 bases respectively, with 10 bases between them. The V gene's germline CDR1 is LGHNT and CDR2 FRNRAP. This CDR3 has 12 residues. Written as DNA, the CDR3 is TGTGCTAGTGGACTCAGGGGTACTGAAGCTTTCTTT. It translates to CASGLRGTEAFF.

This clone was recorded a few times. The chain recombines TRBV7-2 with TRBJ2-1; maybe TRBD1 (6 bases). V dropped 0 bases and J dropped 7 bases, with 13 bases sitting between them. Germline-derived CDR1 and CDR2 are SGHTA and FQGNSA. The length of the CDR3 is 15 residues. The CDR3: CASSLAAGVYNEQFF. The DNA of the CDR3 is TGTGCCAGCAGCTTAGCGGCAGGGGTGTATAATGAGCAGTTCTTC.

This chain connects TRBV7-9 to TRBJ2-1; no definite D call. Deletions cut 5 bases from V and 4 bases from J, with 18 bases between. This CDR3 has 16 residues. Looked up from germline, CDR1 is SEHNR and CDR2 is FQNEAQ (reference sequence). CDR3 nucleotide sequence: TGTGCCAGCAGCCCACCCCCGAGGCAGATGTACAATGAGCAGTTCTTC. Translating gives CASSPPPRQMYNEQFF.